This T cell receptor beta chain was captured by sequencing in a study of blood T cell repertoires in COVID-19. Study information: Sites in the United States, Italy and Spain provided acute and convalescent COVID-19 samples. T cells, B-cell-depleted T cells, or PBMCs provided the cDNA or gDNA that served as material.

CDR1 and CDR2 from the germline V gene are SGDLS and YYNGEE. CDR3 length: 16 residues. Losses at the gene ends were 0 bases for V and 3 bases for J; bases not matched to a gene: 8. This table comes from immunoSEQ multiplex PCR, and its TCRdb copy is limited to in-frame clones, with some not included. The top ten hold 15% to 20% of the sample, which has roughly 21,000 clones, roughly 90% seen once. The gene calls are TRBV9 and TRBJ1-2; TRBD1 matches at 7 bases. Sequenced: peripheral blood. The origin of this receptor is a man aged 70 or older with active COVID-19. This CDR3 is CASSVAPTTGDYGYTF. The CDR3 DNA sequence: TGTGCCAGCAGCGTAGCCCCGACTACAGGGGACTATGGCTACACCTTC.